Shown below are 30 T cell receptor beta chains from a single sample sequenced in a study of T cells in narcolepsy. TCRdb's copy holds only in-frame clones and misses some; the assay was immunoSEQ multiplex PCR. The profile shows under 40,000 clones, roughly four fifths of them singletons. The sample was CD45RA- memory CD4+ T cells from PBMCs. The source is a human donor with narcolepsy.

Turning to this clone: Within the sample, other DNA sequences also encode this same CDR3. The chain is built from TRBV5-1 and TRBJ2-5; TRBD2 matches 14 bases. With 7 bases clipped from V and 5 bases from J, the junction kept 10 bases outside the gene matches. This CDR3 contains 16 residues. From germline, CDR1 is SGHRS and CDR2 YFSETQ. The CDR3 loop reads CASRTSGGSVRETQYF. CDR3 nucleotides: TGCGCCAGCCGGACTAGCGGGGGGTCCGTGCGGGAGACCCAGTACTTC.

This clone showed up just a few times. This chain connects TRBV28 to TRBJ2-5; TRBD1 or TRBD2 may be the D gene (5 bases each). The germline V gene has CDR1 MDHEN and CDR2 SYDVKM. V lost 6 bases, J lost 9 bases, and 14 bases lay in between. The CDR3 runs to 12 residues. CDR3 region: CASSTRLGAQYF. CDR3 nucleotide sequence: TGTGCCAGCAGCACTCGTCTGGGGGCCCAGTACTTC.

This chain's CDR3 is CASSLDRETGHIGYGYTF. The CDR3 DNA sequence: TGTGCCAGCAGCTTAGACCGAGAGACAGGCCATATCGGCTATGGCTACACCTTC. The chain employs TRBV7-9 and TRBJ1-2, with D maybe TRBD1 (6 bases). In germline, CDR1 is SEHNR, CDR2 FQNEAQ (reference sequence). Trimming removed 1 base from V and 4 bases from J, with 22 bases in between. The CDR3 sequence is 18 residues long.

This chain joins TRBV30 and TRBJ2-2, with no clear D. Germline V CDR1 and CDR2: GTSNPN, SVGIG (reference sequence). The V gene lost 2 bases and the J gene lost 7 bases, with 8 bases spanning the gap. There are 12 residues in the CDR3. CDR3 region: CAWSLSVGELFF. CDR3 nucleotide sequence: TGTGCCTGGAGTTTGTCAGTCGGGGAGCTGTTTTTT.

The chain links TRBV30 to TRBJ2-1; the D is unclear. V dropped 1 base and J dropped 1 base, with 5 bases sitting between them. In germline, CDR1 is GTSNPN, CDR2 SVGIG (reference sequence). This CDR3 comprises 13 residues. DNA of the CDR3: TGTGCCTGGAGTGGGATTTCCTACAATGAGCAGTTCTTC. This sequence encodes CAWSGISYNEQFF.

The J gene is TRBJ2-7, the V gene TRBV9; 10 positions agree with TRBD2. The V segment lost 0 bases and the J segment 0 bases; nucleotides outside the gene matches: 18. CDR3 length: 21 residues. Germline V lookup: CDR1 SGDLS, CDR2 YYNGEE. This CDR3 reads CASSVGMAVGSGGSSSYEQYF. CDR3 coding DNA: TGTGCCAGCAGCGTAGGAATGGCGGTGGGTAGCGGGGGGTCCAGCTCCTACGAGCAGTACTTC.

The chain joins TRBV7-2 to TRBJ1-3; D not resolved. CDR3 length: 15 amino acids. Trimming took off 1 base at V and 4 bases at J, with 11 bases between the two ends. Germline assignment: CDR1 SGHTA and CDR2 FQGNSA. This chain's CDR3 is CASSLGLSGGNTIYF. CDR3 nucleotide sequence: TGTGCCAGCAGCTTAGGCTTATCTGGAGGAAACACCATATATTTT.

The J gene is TRBJ2-3, the V gene TRBV6-5; 7 nucleotides align to TRBD1. Germline CDR1 reads MNHEY; CDR2 reads SVGAGI. V was clipped by 5 bases and J by 10 bases; unmatched bases: 12. This CDR3 has 14 residues. CDR3 residues: CASSTGTVASAQYF. CDR3 bases: TGTGCCAGCAGTACCGGGACAGTCGCGTCCGCGCAGTATTTT.

CDR3 protein: CASSARRVLNTEAFF. The CDR3 nucleotides are TGTGCCAGCAGCGCCCGCAGGGTGCTGAACACTGAAGCTTTCTTT. The rearrangement joins TRBV7-9 to TRBJ1-1, with D possibly TRBD1 on 5 matching bases. This CDR3 region has 15 residues. Germline V gene lookup returns CDR1 SEHNR and CDR2 FQNEAQ (reference sequence). The germline V and J ends were trimmed by 5 bases and 0 bases, with 13 bases remaining between them.

The chain combines TRBV30 with TRBJ1-1; D might be TRBD1 (6 bases). The CDR3 sequence is 11 residues long. Germline assignment: CDR1 GTSNPN and CDR2 SVGIG (reference sequence). Trimming left V 7 bases short and J 5 bases short, with 11 bases between. The CDR3: CASQGYTEAFF. Written as DNA, the CDR3 is TGTGCCTCACAGGGATATACTGAAGCTTTCTTT.

This clone occurred a few times. J is TRBJ1-2 and V is TRBV9, with 9 bases aligning to TRBD1. Germline V gene sequence: CDR1 SGDLS, CDR2 YYNGEE. The trim removed 3 bases at V and 6 bases at J, leaving 9 bases unmatched. The CDR3 contains 15 residues. CDR3 coding DNA: TGTGCCAGCAGCGCGATGACAGGGGGGCGGGATGGCTACACCTTC. This gives the protein CASSAMTGGRDGYTF.

This clone is medium-sized (0.01 to 0.1%) in the sample. The chain recombines TRBV6-1 with TRBJ2-7, with D unclear. V lost 8 bases and J lost 3, with 14 bases in between. The CDR3 has 13 amino acids. Germline V gives CDR1 MNHNS, CDR2 SASEGT. The CDR3 coding sequence is TGTGCCAGCGGGCGGCGGAACAGCTACGAGCAGTACTTC. Translating it yields CASGRRNSYEQYF.

This clone showed up just once. The V gene is TRBV30, the J gene TRBJ1-1; D is unresolved. V gave up 2 bases and J gave up 11 bases, with 21 bases separating them. There are 14 residues in the CDR3. Germline V lookup: CDR1 GTSNPN, CDR2 SVGIG (reference sequence). CDR3 residues: CAWSPSGTRGRAFF. The CDR3 DNA reads as TGTGCCTGGAGTCCTTCGGGAACCCGAGGGAGGGCTTTCTTT.

This clone was found a few times. J is TRBJ1-1 and V is TRBV27; D is ambiguous. The CDR3 spans 12 residues. Germline CDR1 MNHEY, CDR2 SMNVEV (reference sequence). V lost 4 bases and J lost 2, with 5 bases in between. The CDR3 sequence: CASSSFNTEAFF. CDR3 nucleotides: TGTGCCAGCAGTTCTTTCAACACTGAAGCTTTCTTT.

The chain carries TRBV6-1 and TRBJ2-5; D not resolved. Germline V gene data show CDR1 as MNHNS and CDR2 as SASEGT. The length of the CDR3 is 14 residues. Trimming shortened V by 7 bases and J by 2 bases, and 14 bases separated the two germline ends. The CDR3 here is CASTLGWQQETQYF. The CDR3 bases are TGTGCCAGCACCCTTGGGTGGCAGCAAGAGACCCAGTACTTC.

The rearrangement joins TRBV7-9 to TRBJ1-3; 8 positions agree with TRBD1. The length of the CDR3 is 14 residues. Germline trimming cut 1 base from V and 8 bases from J; bases unmatched to any gene: 4. The germline V gene has CDR1 SEHNR and CDR2 FQNEAQ (reference sequence). The CDR3: CASSLDQTGDTIYF. CDR3 DNA: TGTGCCAGCAGCTTAGACCAGACAGGGGACACCATATATTTT.

This clone was recorded a few times. The chain employs TRBV19 and TRBJ1-4; D unresolved. Germline V gives CDR1 LNHDA, CDR2 SQIVND (reference sequence). Trimming pared 9 bases from V and 8 bases from J, leaving 10 bases between. The CDR3 spans 11 residues. The CDR3 DNA sequence: TGTGCCAGGCCGGGTTTCGAAAAACTGTTTTTT. As protein: CARPGFEKLFF.

With respect to this clone: Other DNA variants within this sample encode the same CDR3. This rearrangement joins TRBV18 to TRBJ1-5, with D uncertain. The CDR3 spans 16 residues. The V gene lost 2 bases and the J gene lost 0 bases, with 11 bases spanning the gap. Germline CDR1 reads KGHSH; CDR2 reads LQKENI. CDR3 sequence (DNA): TGTGCCAGCTCACCAAGTACTTCAACTAGCAATCAGCCCCAGCATTTT. This encodes CASSPSTSTSNQPQHF.

The J gene is TRBJ2-2, the V gene TRBV7-9; 9 nucleotides align to TRBD1. The V gene's germline CDR1 is SEHNR and CDR2 FQNEAQ (reference sequence). The V gene end was trimmed by 5 bases and the J gene end by 3 bases; junction bases not matched to a gene: 4. The CDR3 is made up of 15 amino acids. CDR3 DNA sequence: TGTGCCAGCAGCATACAGGGGGCAGACACCGGGGAGCTGTTTTTT. This sequence encodes CASSIQGADTGELFF.

This clone was counted a single time. This chain connects TRBV11-2 to TRBJ1-1; maybe TRBD1 (5 bases). The CDR3 covers 14 residues. The V and J ends lost 0 bases and 6 bases respectively, with 11 bases between them. Germline-derived CDR1 and CDR2 are SGHAT and FQNNGV. CDR3 DNA: TGTGCCAGCAGCTTAGACCCAGGGACCCCTGAAGCTTTCTTT. Amino acids: CASSLDPGTPEAFF. Variable domain in full (rest from reference TRBV11-2 and TRBJ1-1): EAGVAQSPRYKIIEKRQSVAFWCNPISGHATLYWYQQILGQGPKLLIQFQNNGVVDDSQLPKDRFSAERLKGVDSTLKIQPAKLEDSAVYLCASSLDPGTPEAFFGQGTRLTVV.

V and J are TRBV27 and TRBJ1-1; no clear D. CDR1 is MNHEY, CDR2 SMNVEV, per germline (reference sequence). V was cut by 1 base and J by 4 bases, with 10 bases left in between. The CDR3 totals 14 residues. CDR3 region: CASSLFRWSTEAFF. The CDR3 nucleotides read TGTGCCAGCAGTTTATTTAGGTGGAGCACTGAAGCTTTCTTT.

With regard to this clone: A junction end diverges from the germline sequence, so it may reflect a read error. This chain links TRBV5-6 with TRBJ2-6; weak D call: TRBD1 (5 bases). This CDR3 has 16 residues. Germline V gene sequence: CDR1 SGHDT, CDR2 YYEEEE. The CDR3 DNA follows: TGTGCCAGCAGCTTCTCTTGTACCTCTGGGGCCAACGTCCTGTCTTTC. Protein sequence: CASSFSCTSGANVLSF.

The rearrangement links TRBV7-9 to TRBJ2-7; D possibly uses TRBD1 or TRBD2 (5 bases each). Deletions cut 5 bases from V and 3 bases from J, with 11 bases between. CDR1 is SEHNR, CDR2 FQNEAQ, per germline (reference sequence). The CDR3 has 13 amino acids. CDR3 in amino acids: CASSGGPGYEQYV. The CDR3 DNA reads as TGTGCCAGCAGCGGGGGACCTGGCTACGAGCAGTACGTC.

The chain uses TRBV7-6 and TRBJ2-7; 7 nucleotides match TRBD2. This CDR3 spans 15 amino acids. Germline V gives CDR1 SGHVS, CDR2 FNYEAQ. The junction had 12 bases not matched to a gene; V was cut back by 5 bases and J by 5 bases. CDR3 region: CASSPGRREGHEQYF. CDR3 DNA: TGTGCCAGCAGCCCCGGCCGGAGGGAGGGCCACGAGCAGTACTTC.

This clone was detected only a few times. The chain combines TRBV2 with TRBJ1-4; 9 bases agree with TRBD1. The J segment lost 5 bases and the V segment lost 5 bases, leaving 6 bases of the junction unmatched. CDR3 length: 15 amino acids. Germline V CDR1 and CDR2: SNHLY, FYNNEI. CDR3 loop: CASSFAGTGNEKLFF. CDR3 nucleotide sequence: TGTGCCAGCAGTTTTGCCGGGACAGGGAATGAAAAACTGTTTTTT.

Written as DNA, the CDR3 is TGTGCCAGCAGCTCCACTAGCGGGGGATACGTTACGCAGTATTTT. Amino acid sequence: CASSSTSGGYVTQYF. The chain is built from TRBV7-9 and TRBJ2-3; 11 nucleotides match TRBD2. V shed 4 bases and J 8 bases; nucleotides not matched to a gene: 8. CDR1 and CDR2 (germline): SEHNR, FQNEAQ (reference sequence). The CDR3 consists of 15 residues.

CDR3 DNA: TGCGCCAGCAGTCTTGGCGACAGTGAAATCACTGAAGCTTTCTTT. Translating it yields CASSLGDSEITEAFF. The chain carries TRBV23-1 and TRBJ1-1; TRBD1 might be the D (5 bases). TRBV23-1 is assigned to the ORF class and has an uncertain function. Trimming removed 4 bases at V and 4 bases at J, with 16 bases between. The CDR3 extends over 15 amino acids.

The V call is TRBV10-2, the J call TRBJ2-2; TRBD2 agrees at 10 bases. Germline trimming cut 6 bases from V and 1 base from J; bases unmatched to any gene: 8. Germline loops: CDR1 WSHSY, CDR2 SAAADI. CDR3 length: 17 residues. The CDR3 protein is CASREPSSGRNTGELFF. Written as DNA, the CDR3 is TGCGCCAGCAGGGAGCCTTCTAGCGGGAGGAACACCGGGGAGCTGTTTTTT.

V and J are TRBV30 and TRBJ1-6; weak D call: TRBD1 (6 bases). CDR1 is GTSNPN and CDR2 is SVGIG in the germline V gene (reference sequence). CDR3 length: 15 residues. V was shortened by 2 bases and J by 10 bases, with 18 bases between the two germline ends. The DNA for the CDR3 is TGTGCCTGGAGTCCATCAGGGGTGTCCTACTCACCCCTCCACTTT. It specifies CAWSPSGVSYSPLHF. The complete variable domain, with remaining parts taken from reference TRBV30 and TRBJ1-6, reads SQTIHQWPATLVQPVGSPLSLECTVEGTSNPNLYWYRQAAGRGLQLLFYSVGIGQISSEVPQNLSASRPQDRQFILSSKKLLLSDSGFYLCAWSPSGVSYSPLHFGNGTRLTVT.

This sequence joins TRBV6-5 and TRBJ1-5; the D is unclear. Germline CDR1 MNHEY, CDR2 SVGAGI. The CDR3 runs to 13 residues. V lost 6 bases to trimming and J lost 4 bases, with 10 bases between them. The CDR3 DNA follows: TGTGCCAGCAGCCCCCGGCGAAATCAGCCCCAGCATTTT. Amino acid sequence: CASSPRRNQPQHF.